This TCR beta chain was captured in a study of tumor-infiltrating lymphocytes in primary liver carcinoma. The wider study: T1-T3 N0M0 was the stage of the tumors, which were roughly 4 to 10 cm across. Sample yields of productive TCRbeta reads, ranging from roughly 3.5 to 8 million, were similar across tissue types.

The blood RNA (from unsorted whole blood) was obtained, and germline DNA was also extracted. The patients carried chronic HBV infection and had received no treatment. A note on this clonotype: It is likely a read error, because the conserved phenylalanine at the end of the CDR3 is missing. The DNA is left out, because the CDR3 cannot be placed on it with certainty; the CDR3 is given as TCRdb lists it.

Termini included, the CDR3 measures 16 amino acids. Germline V lookup: CDR1 SGHAT, CDR2 FQNNGV. Researchers generated TCR beta cDNA from about 460 ng of total RNA, relying on a constant-region primer. Modified slightly, ARM-PCR produced TCR beta libraries over three nested multiplex PCR rounds. The first two PCR rounds, roughly 10 cycles each, used TRBV1-TRBV30 forward primers and a C-beta reverse primer. MiXCR was run by TCRdb on the multiplex PCR reads, yielding one entry per CDR3 protein. In the table there are 300,000 to 400,000 distinct CDR3 sequences, roughly two thirds of which are singletons.

The specimen sequenced was peripheral blood. This sequence was found in a man aged 35-49 years with primary liver carcinoma and hepatitis B virus infection. V is TRBV11-2 and J is TRBJ2-7; TRBD2, as called in the table, went unchecked against the DNA. CDR3 sequence reads: CASSLNPAGGAYEEYY.